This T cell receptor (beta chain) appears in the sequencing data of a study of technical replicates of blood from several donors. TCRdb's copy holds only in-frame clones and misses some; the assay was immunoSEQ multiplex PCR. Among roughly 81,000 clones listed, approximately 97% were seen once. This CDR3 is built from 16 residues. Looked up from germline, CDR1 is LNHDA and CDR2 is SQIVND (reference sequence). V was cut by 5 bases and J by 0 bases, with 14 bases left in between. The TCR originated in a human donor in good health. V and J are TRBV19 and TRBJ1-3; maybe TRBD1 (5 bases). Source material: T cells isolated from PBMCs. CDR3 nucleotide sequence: TGTGCCAGTAGTGACCGGGGGGGAAACTCTGGAAACACCATATATTTT. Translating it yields CASSDRGGNSGNTIYF.